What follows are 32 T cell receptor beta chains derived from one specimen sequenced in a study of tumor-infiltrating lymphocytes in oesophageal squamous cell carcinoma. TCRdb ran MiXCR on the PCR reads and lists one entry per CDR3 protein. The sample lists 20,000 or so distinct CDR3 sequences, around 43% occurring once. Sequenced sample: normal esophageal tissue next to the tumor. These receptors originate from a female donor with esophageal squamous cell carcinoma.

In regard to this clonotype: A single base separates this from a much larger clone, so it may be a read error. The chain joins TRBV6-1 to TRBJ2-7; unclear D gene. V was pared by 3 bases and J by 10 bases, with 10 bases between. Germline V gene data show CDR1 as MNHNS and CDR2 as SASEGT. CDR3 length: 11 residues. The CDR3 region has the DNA TGTGCCAGCAGTGAGGGGAATCGACAGTACTTC. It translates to CASSEGNRQYF.

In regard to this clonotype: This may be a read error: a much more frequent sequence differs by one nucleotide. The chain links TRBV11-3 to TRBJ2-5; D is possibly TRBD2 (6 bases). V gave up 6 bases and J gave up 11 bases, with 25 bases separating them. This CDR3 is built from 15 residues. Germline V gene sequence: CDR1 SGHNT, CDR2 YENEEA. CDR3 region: CASREREDAYNEQYF. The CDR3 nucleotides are TGTGCCAGCAGAGAAAGGGAGGACGCCTACAATGAGCAGTACTTC.

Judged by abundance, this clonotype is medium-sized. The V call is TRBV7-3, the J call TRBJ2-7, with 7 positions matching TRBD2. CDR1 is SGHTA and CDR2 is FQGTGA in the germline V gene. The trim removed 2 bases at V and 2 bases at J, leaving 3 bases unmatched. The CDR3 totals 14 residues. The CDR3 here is CASSLQGGPYEQYF. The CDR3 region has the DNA TGTGCCAGCAGCTTACAGGGAGGGCCCTACGAGCAGTACTTC.

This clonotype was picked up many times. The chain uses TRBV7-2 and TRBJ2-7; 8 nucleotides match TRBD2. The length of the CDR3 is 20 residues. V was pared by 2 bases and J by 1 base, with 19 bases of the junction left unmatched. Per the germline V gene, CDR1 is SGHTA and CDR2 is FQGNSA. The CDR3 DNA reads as TGTGCCAGCAGCTTACGTGCCCTCGGGGGGGCGAACTCCGGGTCCTACGAGCAGTACTTC. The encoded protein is CASSLRALGGANSGSYEQYF. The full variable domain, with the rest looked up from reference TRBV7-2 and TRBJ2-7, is GAGVSQSPSNKVTEKGKDVELRCDPISGHTALYWYRQSLGQGLEFLIYFQGNSAPDKSGLPSDRFSAERTGGSVSTLTIQRTQQEDSAVYLCASSLRALGGANSGSYEQYFGPGTRLTVT.

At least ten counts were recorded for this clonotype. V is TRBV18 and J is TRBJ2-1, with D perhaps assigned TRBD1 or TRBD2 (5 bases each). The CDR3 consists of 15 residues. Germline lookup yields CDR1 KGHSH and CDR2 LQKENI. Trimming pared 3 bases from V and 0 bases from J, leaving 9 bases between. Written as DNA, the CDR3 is TGTGCCAGCTCACCCCCGGGACGCTCCTACAATGAGCAGTTCTTC. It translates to CASSPPGRSYNEQFF.

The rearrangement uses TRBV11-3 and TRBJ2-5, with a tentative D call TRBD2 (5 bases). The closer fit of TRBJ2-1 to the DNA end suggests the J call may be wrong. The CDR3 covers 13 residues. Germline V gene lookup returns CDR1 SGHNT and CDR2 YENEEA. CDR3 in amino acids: CASSLATRNEQFF. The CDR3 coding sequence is TGTGCCAGCAGCTTGGCCACTAGAAATGAGCAGTTCTTC.

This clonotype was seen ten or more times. CDR3 sequence: CASSTFRGANTEAFF. The CDR3 DNA reads as TGTGCCAGCAGTACTTTCAGGGGGGCGAACACTGAAGCTTTCTTT. The rearrangement links TRBV5-4 to TRBJ1-1, with 7 bases matching TRBD1. From germline, CDR1 is SGHNT and CDR2 YYREEE (reference sequence). The CDR3 runs to 15 residues. The V segment lost 5 bases and the J segment 1 base; nucleotides outside the gene matches: 8.

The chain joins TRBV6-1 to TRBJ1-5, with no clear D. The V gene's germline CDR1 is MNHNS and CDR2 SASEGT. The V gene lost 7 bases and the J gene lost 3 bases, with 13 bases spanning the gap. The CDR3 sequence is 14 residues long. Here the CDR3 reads CASIPDGINQPQHF. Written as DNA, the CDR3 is TGTGCCAGCATTCCCGACGGTATCAATCAGCCCCAGCATTTT.

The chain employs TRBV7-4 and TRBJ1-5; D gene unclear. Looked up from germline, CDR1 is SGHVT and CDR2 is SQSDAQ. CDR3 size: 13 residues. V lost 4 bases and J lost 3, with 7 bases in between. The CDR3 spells CASSSGSNQPQHF. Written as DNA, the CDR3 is TGTGCCAGCAGCTCCGGGTCCAATCAGCCCCAGCATTTT.

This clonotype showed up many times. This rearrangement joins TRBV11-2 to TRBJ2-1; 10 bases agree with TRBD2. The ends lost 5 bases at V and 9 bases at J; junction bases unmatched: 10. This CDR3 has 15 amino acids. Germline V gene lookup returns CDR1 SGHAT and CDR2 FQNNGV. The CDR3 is CASSKRVAGGSEQFF. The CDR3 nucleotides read TGTGCCAGCAGCAAAAGGGTAGCGGGGGGAAGTGAGCAGTTCTTC.

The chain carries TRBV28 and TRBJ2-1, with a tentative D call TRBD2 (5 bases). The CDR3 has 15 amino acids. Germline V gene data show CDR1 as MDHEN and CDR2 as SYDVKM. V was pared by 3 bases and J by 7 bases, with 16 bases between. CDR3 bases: TGTGCCAGCAGTTTCTTGAGGCAGCGGAAAAATGAGCAGTTCTTC. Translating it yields CASSFLRQRKNEQFF.

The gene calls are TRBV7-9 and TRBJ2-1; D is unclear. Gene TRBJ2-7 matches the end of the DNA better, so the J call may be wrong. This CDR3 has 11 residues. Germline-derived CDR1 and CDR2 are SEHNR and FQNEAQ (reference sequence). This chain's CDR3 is CASSIENEQYF. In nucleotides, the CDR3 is TGTGCCAGCAGCATCGAAAACGAGCAGTACTTC.

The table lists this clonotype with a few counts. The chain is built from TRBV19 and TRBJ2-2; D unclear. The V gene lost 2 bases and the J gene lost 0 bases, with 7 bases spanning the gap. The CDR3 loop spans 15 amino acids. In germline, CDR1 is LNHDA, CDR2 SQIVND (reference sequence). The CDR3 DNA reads TGTGCCAGTAGTATAAAGACAACGAACACCGGGGAGCTGTTTTTT. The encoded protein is CASSIKTTNTGELFF. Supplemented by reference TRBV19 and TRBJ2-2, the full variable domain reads DGGITQSPKYLFRKEGQNVTLSCEQNLNHDAMYWYRQDPGQGLRLIYYSQIVNDFQKGDIAEGYSVSREKKESFPLTVTSAQKNPTAFYLCASSIKTTNTGELFFGEGSRLTVL.

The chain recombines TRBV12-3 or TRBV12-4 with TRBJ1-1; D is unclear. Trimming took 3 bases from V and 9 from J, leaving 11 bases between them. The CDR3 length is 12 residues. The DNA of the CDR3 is TGTGCCAGCAGTTTGGCGGCAGATCAAGCTTTCTTT. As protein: CASSLAADQAFF.

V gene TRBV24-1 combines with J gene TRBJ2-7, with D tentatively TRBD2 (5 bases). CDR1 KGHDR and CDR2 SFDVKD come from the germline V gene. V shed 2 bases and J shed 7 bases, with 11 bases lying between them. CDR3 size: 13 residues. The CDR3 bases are TGTGCCACCAGTGATTCTGGACTGAGGGAGCAGTACTTC. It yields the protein CATSDSGLREQYF.

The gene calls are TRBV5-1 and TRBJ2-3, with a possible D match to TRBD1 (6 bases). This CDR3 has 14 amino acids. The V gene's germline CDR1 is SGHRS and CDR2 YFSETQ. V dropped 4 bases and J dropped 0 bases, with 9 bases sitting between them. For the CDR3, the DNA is TGCGCCAGCAGCACCGACAGGAGCACAGATACGCAGTATTTT. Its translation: CASSTDRSTDTQYF.

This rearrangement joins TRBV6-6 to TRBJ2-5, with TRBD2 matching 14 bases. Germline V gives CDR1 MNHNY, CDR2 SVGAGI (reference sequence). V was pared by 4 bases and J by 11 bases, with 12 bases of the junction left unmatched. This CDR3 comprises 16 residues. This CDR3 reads CASSWTSGRLNNEQYF. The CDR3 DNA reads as TGTGCCAGCAGTTGGACTAGCGGGAGGCTAAACAATGAGCAGTACTTC.

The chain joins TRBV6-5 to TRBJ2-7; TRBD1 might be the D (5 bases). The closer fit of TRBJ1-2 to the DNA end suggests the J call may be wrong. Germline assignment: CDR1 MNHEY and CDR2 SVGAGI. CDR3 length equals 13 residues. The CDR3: CASSEGLGYGYTF. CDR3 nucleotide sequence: TGTGCCAGCAGTGAGGGACTGGGCTATGGCTACACCTTC.

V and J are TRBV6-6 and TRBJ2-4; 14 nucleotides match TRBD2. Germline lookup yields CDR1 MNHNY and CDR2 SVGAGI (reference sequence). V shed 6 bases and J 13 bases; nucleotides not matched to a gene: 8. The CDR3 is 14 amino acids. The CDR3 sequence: CASSTGLAGDEQYF. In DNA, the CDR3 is TGTGCCAGCAGCACGGGACTAGCGGGAGATGAGCAGTACTTC.

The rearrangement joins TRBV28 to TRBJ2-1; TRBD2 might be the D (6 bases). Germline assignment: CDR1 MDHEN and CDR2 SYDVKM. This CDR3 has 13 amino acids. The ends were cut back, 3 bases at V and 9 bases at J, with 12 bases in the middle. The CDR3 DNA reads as TGTGCCAGCAGTTTGGGGAGGTCGGGTGAGCAGTTCTTC. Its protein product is CASSLGRSGEQFF.

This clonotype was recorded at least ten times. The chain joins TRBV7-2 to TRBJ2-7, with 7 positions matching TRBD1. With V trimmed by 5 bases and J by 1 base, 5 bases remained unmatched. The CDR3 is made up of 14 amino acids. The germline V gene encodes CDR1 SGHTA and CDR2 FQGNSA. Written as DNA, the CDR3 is TGTGCCAGCAGCACGGACAGGCAATCCTACGAGCAGTACTTC. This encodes CASSTDRQSYEQYF.

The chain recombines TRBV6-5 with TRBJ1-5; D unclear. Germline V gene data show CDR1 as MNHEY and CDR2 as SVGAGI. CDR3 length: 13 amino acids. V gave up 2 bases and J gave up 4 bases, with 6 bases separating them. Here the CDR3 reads CASSYTSNQPQHF. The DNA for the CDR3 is TGTGCCAGCAGTTACACAAGTAATCAGCCCCAGCATTTT.

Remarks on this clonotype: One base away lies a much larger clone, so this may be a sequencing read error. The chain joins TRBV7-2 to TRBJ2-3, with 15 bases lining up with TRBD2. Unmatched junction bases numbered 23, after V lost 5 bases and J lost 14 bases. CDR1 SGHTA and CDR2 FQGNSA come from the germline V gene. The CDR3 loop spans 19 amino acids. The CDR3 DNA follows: TGTGCCAGCAGCGCGGGACTAGCGGGGGGAAAGCCGAACACCGGGGAGCTGTATTTT. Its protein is CASSAGLAGGKPNTGELYF.

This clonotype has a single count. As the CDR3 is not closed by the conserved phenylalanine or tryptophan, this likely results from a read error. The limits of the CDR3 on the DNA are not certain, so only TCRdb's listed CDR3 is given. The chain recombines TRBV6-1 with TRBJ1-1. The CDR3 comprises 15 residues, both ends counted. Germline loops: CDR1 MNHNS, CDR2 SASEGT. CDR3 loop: CASRADGYNEQFFGQ.

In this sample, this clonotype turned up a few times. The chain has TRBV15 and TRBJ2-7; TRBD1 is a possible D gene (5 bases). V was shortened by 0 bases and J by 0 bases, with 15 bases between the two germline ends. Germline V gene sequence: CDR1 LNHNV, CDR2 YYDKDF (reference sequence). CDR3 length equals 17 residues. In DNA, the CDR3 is TGTGCCACCAGCAGAGAGAGACAGACATGGGGCTCCTACGAGCAGTACTTC. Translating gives CATSRERQTWGSYEQYF.

The DNA of the CDR3 is TGTGCCAGCAGCCTGGGGACTAGCGGTTACAATGAGCAGTTCTTC. Its protein product is CASSLGTSGYNEQFF. The chain couples TRBV11-3 to TRBJ2-1; TRBD2 agrees at 11 bases. This CDR3 is 15 amino acids long. Germline CDR1 and CDR2: SGHNT and YENEEA. The trim removed 5 bases at V and 4 bases at J, leaving 4 bases unmatched. The complete variable domain, with remaining parts taken from reference TRBV11-3 and TRBJ2-1, reads EAGVVQSPRYKIIEKKQPVAFWCNPISGHNTLYWYLQNLGQGPELLIRYENEEAVDDSQLPKDRFSAERLKGVDSTLKIQPAELGDSAVYLCASSLGTSGYNEQFFGPGTRLTVL.

The CDR3: CASSRDGIGWTGELFF. The CDR3 DNA reads TGTGCCAGCAGCCGGGACGGAATCGGGTGGACCGGGGAGCTGTTTTTT. The chain is built from TRBV11-2 and TRBJ2-2; perhaps D is TRBD1 or TRBD2 (5 bases each). CDR1 is SGHAT and CDR2 is FQNNGV in the germline V gene. The CDR3 totals 16 residues. Trimming stripped 5 bases from V and 5 bases from J, with 18 bases between.

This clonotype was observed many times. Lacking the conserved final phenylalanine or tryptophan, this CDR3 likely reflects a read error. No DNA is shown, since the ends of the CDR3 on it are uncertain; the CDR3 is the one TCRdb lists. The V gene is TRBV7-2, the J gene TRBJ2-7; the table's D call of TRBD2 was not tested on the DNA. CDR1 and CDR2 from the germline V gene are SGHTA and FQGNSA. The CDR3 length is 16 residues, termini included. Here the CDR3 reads CASSSQSGRSGYTFGS.

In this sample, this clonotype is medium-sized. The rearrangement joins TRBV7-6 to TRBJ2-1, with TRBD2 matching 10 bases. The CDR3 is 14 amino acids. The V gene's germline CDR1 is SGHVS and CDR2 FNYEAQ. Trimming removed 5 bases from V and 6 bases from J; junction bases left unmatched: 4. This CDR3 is CASSRSSGSNEQFF. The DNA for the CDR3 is TGTGCCAGCAGCCGATCTAGCGGGAGCAATGAGCAGTTCTTC.

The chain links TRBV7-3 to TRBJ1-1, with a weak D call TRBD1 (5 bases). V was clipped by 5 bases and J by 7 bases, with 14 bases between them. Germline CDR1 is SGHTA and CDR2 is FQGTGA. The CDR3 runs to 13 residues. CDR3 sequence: CASSPGMGLEAFF. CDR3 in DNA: TGTGCCAGCAGCCCCGGGATGGGGCTTGAAGCTTTCTTT.

In DNA, the CDR3 is TGTGCCAGCAGCACAGGGGTCGGGGGCTACACCTTC. This codes for CASSTGVGGYTF. This chain uses TRBV7-6 with TRBJ2-5; 7 nucleotides line up with TRBD1. Judging by the DNA end, TRBJ1-2 fits better; the J call may be wrong. Germline lookup yields CDR1 SGHVS and CDR2 FNYEAQ. This CDR3 has 12 amino acids.

The CDR3 protein is CASSSLLGPQNEQFF. CDR3 DNA sequence: TGTGCCAGCAGTTCCCTGCTCGGCCCACAAAATGAGCAGTTCTTC. The V call is TRBV28, the J call TRBJ2-1; D is uncertain. Germline CDR1 and CDR2: MDHEN and SYDVKM. V was trimmed by 4 bases and J by 7 bases, leaving 17 bases between them. CDR3 length equals 15 residues. The variable domain in full, with the rest retrieved from reference TRBV28 and TRBJ2-1, is DVKVTQSSRYLVKRTGEKVFLECVQDMDHENMFWYRQDPGLGLRLIYFSYDVKMKEKGDIPEGYSVSREKKERFSLILESASTNQTSMYLCASSSLLGPQNEQFFGPGTRLTVL.